The rows below give T cell receptor beta chains drawn from one sample of a study of T-cell reconstitution after alpha-beta-depleted transplantation in children. TCRdb reprocessed the PCR reads with MiXCR, giving one entry per CDR3 protein. In the table there are about 170,000 distinct CDR3 sequences, 11% of which are singletons. This specimen consisted of PBMCs, obtained before TCRalphabeta/CD19-depleted stem cell transplant. The origin of the receptors is a boy between 2 and 10 years old with acute myeloid leukemia, due to receive a stem cell transplant. Each CDR3 is given with its conserved first and last residue. D genes are given only for firm matches. Part of the rows lack a size; the others show once, few, many or a class for expanded clones.

length: 11; J: TRBJ2-1; V: TRBV6-5; size: many; D: -; DNA: TGTGCCAGCAGTCTTAACAATGAGCAGTTCTTC; CDR3: CASSLNNEQFF
length: 18; J: TRBJ2-6; V: TRBV6-2/TRBV6-3; size: -; D: TRBD1; DNA: TGTGCCAGCAGCCGTCCCGGGACAGGGGCAGGCGGGGCCAACGTCCTGACTTTC; CDR3: CASSRPGTGAGGANVLTF
length: 12; J: TRBJ2-7; V: TRBV18; size: many; D: -; DNA: TGTGCCAGCCGACAGTCAACCTACGAGCAGTACTTC; CDR3: CASRQSTYEQYF
length: 13; J: TRBJ2-7; V: TRBV4-1; size: many; D: -; DNA: TGCGCCAGCAGCCAAGCGAGGGATAACGAGCAGTACTTC; CDR3: CASSQARDNEQYF
length: 19; J: TRBJ2-1; V: TRBV20-1; size: many; D: -; DNA: TGCAGTGCTAGAGATCACCGAGGGGAAAACTTATCGCCCTACAATGAGCAGTTCTTC; CDR3: CSARDHRGENLSPYNEQFF
length: 13; J: TRBJ2-7; V: TRBV29-1; size: many; D: TRBD1; DNA: TGCAGCGTTGAAGCAGCAGGGGGCTACGAGCAGTACTTC; CDR3: CSVEAAGGYEQYF
length: 16; J: TRBJ2-7; V: TRBV7-2; size: many; D: TRBD1; DNA: TGTGCCAGCAGCCCTCCCCCCGGGACAGGGAGGGACGAGCAGTACTTC; CDR3: CASSPPPGTGRDEQYF
length: 12; J: TRBJ2-7; V: TRBV5-1; size: many; D: -; DNA: TGCGCCAGCAGCCCGGACGGTCTCGAGCAGTACTTC; CDR3: CASSPDGLEQYF
length: 14; J: TRBJ2-5; V: TRBV2; size: -; D: -; DNA: TGTGCCAGCAGTTCTTACTCGGATCAAGAGACCCAGTACTTC; CDR3: CASSSYSDQETQYF
length: 17; J: TRBJ2-5; V: TRBV7-8; size: many; D: TRBD2; DNA: TGTGCCAGCAGCTCGCGTGAGGTAGCGGGGGGATCCGAGACCCAGTACTTC; CDR3: CASSSREVAGGSETQYF
length: 17; J: TRBJ2-7; V: TRBV11-2; size: few; D: -; DNA: TGTGCCAGCAGCCCGATACGTCCACTGGAAGGTCCCTACGAGCAGTACTTC; CDR3: CASSPIRPLEGPYEQYF